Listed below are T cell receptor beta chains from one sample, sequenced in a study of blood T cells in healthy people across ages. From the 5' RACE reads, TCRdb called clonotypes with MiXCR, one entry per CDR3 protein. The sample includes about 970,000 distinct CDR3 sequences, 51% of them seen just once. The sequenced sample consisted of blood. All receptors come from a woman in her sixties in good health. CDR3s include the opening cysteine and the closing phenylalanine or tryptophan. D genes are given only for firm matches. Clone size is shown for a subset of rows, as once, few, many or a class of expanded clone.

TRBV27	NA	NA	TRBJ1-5	CASSPRGGGTRNQPQHF	TGTGCCAGCAGTCCAAGAGGCGGGGGAACGCGCAATCAGCCCCAGCATTTT
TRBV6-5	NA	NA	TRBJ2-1	CASRGLSSSYNEQFF	TGTGCCAGCAGGGGACTGTCGAGCTCCTACAATGAGCAGTTCTTC
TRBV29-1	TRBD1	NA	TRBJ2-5	CSVRDSNQATQYF	TGCAGCGTACGGGACAGCAACCAAGCGACCCAGTACTTC
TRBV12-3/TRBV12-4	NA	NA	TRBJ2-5	CAGSRYRVRETQYF	TGTGCCGGCAGTCGCTACAGGGTTAGGGAGACCCAGTACTTC
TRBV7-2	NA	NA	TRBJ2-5	CASSLERGTVQETQYF	TGTGCCAGCAGCTTAGAGCGGGGGACAGTCCAAGAGACCCAGTACTTC
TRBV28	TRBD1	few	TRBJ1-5	CASSSDWGTGAQPQHF	TGTGCCAGCAGTTCCGATTGGGGGACAGGGGCTCAGCCCCAGCATTTT
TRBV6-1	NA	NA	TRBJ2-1	CANNRGSYNEQFF	TGTGCCAACAATCGGGGGTCCTACAATGAGCAGTTCTTC
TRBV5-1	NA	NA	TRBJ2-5	CASSTDGGDEETQYF	TGCGCCAGCAGCACGGACGGGGGCGATGAAGAGACCCAGTACTTC
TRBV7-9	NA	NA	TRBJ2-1	CASTRTHNEQFF	TGTGCCAGCACCAGGACTCACAATGAGCAGTTCTTC
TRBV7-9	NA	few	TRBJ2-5	CASTIGETQYF	TGTGCCAGCACCATAGGAGAGACCCAGTACTTC
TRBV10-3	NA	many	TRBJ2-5	CAVSGTKETQYF	TGTGCCGTCTCCGGGACAAAAGAGACCCAGTACTTC
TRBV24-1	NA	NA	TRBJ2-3	CATAGTTSTDTQYF	TGTGCCACCGCCGGGACAACTAGCACAGATACTCAGTATTTT
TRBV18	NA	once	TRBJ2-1	CASSPTAGLSYNEQFF	TGTGCCAGCTCTCCTACGGCAGGGTTGTCATACAATGAGCAGTTCTTC
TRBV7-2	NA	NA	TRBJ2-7	CASSRLGGGFSYEQYF	TGTGCCAGCAGCAGACTGGGGGGAGGCTTCTCCTACGAGCAGTACTTC
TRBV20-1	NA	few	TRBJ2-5	CSARSFIQETQYF	TGCAGTGCTAGGTCGTTTATCCAAGAGACCCAGTACTTC
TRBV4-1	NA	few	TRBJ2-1	CASSFLGRNNEQFF	TGCGCCAGCAGCTTTCTAGGGAGGAACAATGAGCAGTTCTTC
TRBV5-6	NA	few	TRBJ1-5	CASSYGINSNQPQHF	TGTGCCAGCAGTTACGGGATTAATAGCAATCAGCCCCAGCATTTT
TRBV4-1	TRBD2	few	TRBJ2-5	CASSQDRDSGSRKETQYF	TGCGCCAGCAGCCAAGATCGCGATAGCGGGAGCCGAAAAGAGACCCAGTACTTC
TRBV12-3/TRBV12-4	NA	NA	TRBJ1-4	CASRRTGDPHEKLFF	TGTGCCAGCAGGCGGACGGGGGATCCACACGAAAAACTGTTTTTT
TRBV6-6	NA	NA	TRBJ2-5	CASSASQGWGQETQYF	TGTGCCAGCAGTGCGAGCCAGGGGTGGGGCCAAGAGACCCAGTACTTC
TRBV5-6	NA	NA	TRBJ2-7	CASSRLGQFAQYF	TGTGCCAGCAGCCGTCTCGGACAGTTTGCCCAGTACTTC
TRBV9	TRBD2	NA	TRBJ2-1	CASSRRTSASDEQFF	TGTGCCAGCAGCCGTCGGACTAGCGCGTCGGATGAGCAGTTCTTC
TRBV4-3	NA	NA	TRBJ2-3	CASSSKGDQDTDAQYF	TGCGCCAGCAGCTCAAAGGGGGACCAAGACACAGATGCGCAGTATTTT
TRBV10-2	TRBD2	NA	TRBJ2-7	CASSDWASGPYEQYF	TGCGCCAGCAGTGACTGGGCTAGCGGGCCCTACGAGCAGTACTTC
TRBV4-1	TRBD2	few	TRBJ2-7	CASSQGASGRSYEQYF	TGCGCCAGCAGCCAAGGGGCTAGCGGGAGGTCCTACGAGCAGTACTTC
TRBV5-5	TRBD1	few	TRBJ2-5	CASSLRPGQGETQYF	TGTGCCAGCAGCCTTCGTCCGGGACAGGGAGAGACCCAGTACTTC
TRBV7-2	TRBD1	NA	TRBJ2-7	CASSLTPTGGQYEQYF	TGTGCCAGCAGCCTCACCCCGACAGGGGGCCAATACGAGCAGTACTTC
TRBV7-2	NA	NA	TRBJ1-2	CASSLDRVKGRGGYTF	TGTGCCAGCAGCTTAGATAGGGTAAAGGGAAGGGGTGGCTACACCTTC
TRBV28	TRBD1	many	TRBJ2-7	CASSTPGTGAFDEQYF	TGTGCCAGCAGTACCCCCGGGACAGGAGCCTTTGACGAGCAGTACTTC
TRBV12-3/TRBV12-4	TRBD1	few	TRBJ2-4	CASSFNLDRGAKNIQYF	TGTGCCAGCAGTTTCAACCTTGACAGGGGGGCCAAAAACATTCAGTACTTC
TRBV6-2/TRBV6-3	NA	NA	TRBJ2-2	CASSYVGGHVTGELFF	TGTGCCAGCAGTTACGTGGGGGGGCACGTCACCGGGGAGCTGTTTTTT
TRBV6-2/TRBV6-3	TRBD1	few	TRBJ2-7	CASRRRQGIYYEQYF	TGTGCCAGCAGACGCCGACAGGGGATTTACTACGAGCAGTACTTC
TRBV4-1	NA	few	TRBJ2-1	CASSQVQGYYNEQFF	TGCGCCAGCAGCCAAGTGCAGGGATACTACAATGAGCAGTTCTTC
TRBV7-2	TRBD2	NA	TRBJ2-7	CASSHGLAGGLVPYEQYF	TGTGCCAGCAGCCATGGACTAGCGGGAGGACTCGTTCCCTACGAGCAGTACTTC
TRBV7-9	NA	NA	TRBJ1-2	CASGPGTDVLNYGYTF	TGTGCCAGTGGGCCCGGGACGGACGTTCTTAACTATGGCTACACCTTC
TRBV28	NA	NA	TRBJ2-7	CASSLLREPPEQYF	TGTGCCAGCAGTTTATTGAGGGAGCCCCCCGAGCAGTACTTC
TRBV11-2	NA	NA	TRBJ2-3	CASSLDNGPDTQYF	TGTGCCAGCAGCTTAGATAATGGCCCAGATACGCAGTATTTT
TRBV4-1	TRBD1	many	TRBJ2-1	CASSQPWARTGTYNEQFF	TGCGCCAGCAGCCAACCGTGGGCTCGGACAGGGACCTACAATGAGCAGTTCTTC
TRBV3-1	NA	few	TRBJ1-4	CASSQVGSLTNDEKLFF	TGTGCCAGCAGCCAAGTTGGCAGCTTGACGAATGATGAAAAACTGTTTTTT
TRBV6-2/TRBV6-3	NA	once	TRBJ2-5	CASSYPFRGRQETQYF	TGTGCCAGCAGTTACCCCTTCCGCGGACGCCAAGAGACCCAGTACTTC
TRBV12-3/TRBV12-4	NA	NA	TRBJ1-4	CASSPGTLETNEKLFF	TGTGCCAGCAGTCCCGGGACACTGGAAACAAATGAAAAACTGTTTTTT
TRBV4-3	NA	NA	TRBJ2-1	CASSQVKGYNEQFF	TGCGCCAGCAGCCAAGTTAAGGGGTACAATGAGCAGTTCTTC
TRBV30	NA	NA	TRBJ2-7	CAWSVGGKSGEQYF	TGTGCCTGGAGTGTAGGGGGTAAATCGGGCGAGCAGTACTTC
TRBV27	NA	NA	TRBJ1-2	CASSFVQGIGYGYTF	TGTGCCAGCAGTTTCGTCCAGGGAATCGGCTATGGCTACACCTTC
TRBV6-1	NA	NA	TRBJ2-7	CASSEAGTYEQYF	TGTGCCAGCAGTGAAGCAGGGACCTACGAGCAGTACTTC
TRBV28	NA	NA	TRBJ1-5	CASRRGAEPQHF	TGTGCCAGCAGAAGAGGGGCCGAGCCCCAGCATTTT
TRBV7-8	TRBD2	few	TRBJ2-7	CASSLAPPTSGRYEQYF	TGTGCCAGCAGCTTAGCTCCTCCAACTAGCGGGAGGTACGAGCAGTACTTC
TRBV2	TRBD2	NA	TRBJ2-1	CASSPLASGNNEQFF	TGTGCCAGCTCACCCTTGGCTAGCGGAAACAATGAGCAGTTCTTC
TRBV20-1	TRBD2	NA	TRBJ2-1	CSARDRGWRASGDNEQFF	TGCAGTGCTAGAGATCGGGGCTGGCGGGCTAGCGGTGACAATGAGCAGTTCTTC
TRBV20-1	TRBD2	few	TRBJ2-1	CSARLAGNYNEQFF	TGCAGTGCGAGACTAGCGGGAAACTACAATGAGCAGTTCTTC
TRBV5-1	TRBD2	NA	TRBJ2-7	CASSLVLAGVSGEQYF	TGCGCCAGCAGCTTGGTACTAGCGGGAGTAAGCGGCGAGCAGTACTTC
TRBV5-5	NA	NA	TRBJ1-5	CASSLNVVSNQPQHF	TGTGCCAGCAGCTTAAACGTCGTTAGCAATCAGCCCCAGCATTTT
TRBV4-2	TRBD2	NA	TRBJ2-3	CASSQVSAGRPDTQYF	TGTGCCAGCAGCCAAGTTTCAGCGGGACGCCCAGATACGCAGTATTTT
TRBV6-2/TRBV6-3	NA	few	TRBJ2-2	CASSYRQLNTGELFF	TGTGCCAGCAGTTACAGACAACTGAACACCGGGGAGCTGTTTTTT